Here is one TCR beta chain with its context. The ends were cut back, 2 bases at V and 4 bases at J, with 19 bases in the middle. This CDR3 is built from 16 residues. Germline CDR1 reads GTSNPN; CDR2 reads SVGIG (reference sequence). This record belongs to a study of T cells after yellow fever vaccination. TCRdb ran MiXCR on the 5' RACE reads and lists one entry per CDR3 protein. Among about 46,000 distinct CDR3 sequences listed, around 6.8% were seen once. Here the sequenced sample was PBMCs, either bulk or a sorted T-cell subset (CD4+, CD8+, memory, or dextramer-sorted; not recorded which), taken 45 days after the yellow fever booster vaccination. This receptor was identified in a man between 25 and 39 years old who received the YFV17D yellow fever vaccine. V usage is TRBV30 and J usage is TRBJ2-3; no clear D. The DNA of the CDR3 is TGTGCCTGGAGTAAGACCCGTTTCGGCGATTCAGATACGCAGTATTTT. Its translation is CAWSKTRFGDSDTQYF.